This entry lists 11 T cell receptor beta chains sequenced from one sample in a study of identifying expanded T cells in peripheral blood. The method was immunoSEQ multiplex PCR; TCRdb's version includes in-frame clones alone and lacks a portion of them. Among approximately 100,000 clones listed, roughly 88% were seen once. Sequencing used blood. The receptors come from a person between 18 and 75 years old in good health.

J is TRBJ2-2 and V is TRBV11-1, with D perhaps TRBD1 (5 bases). The CDR3 contains 16 residues. Germline V gene sequence: CDR1 SGHAT, CDR2 FQDESV (reference sequence). The V end lost 5 bases, the J end lost 0 bases, and 13 bases lay between the germline ends. The CDR3 sequence is CASSDSALANTGELFF. In DNA, the CDR3 is TGTGCCAGCAGCGACAGCGCTCTCGCGAACACCGGGGAGCTGTTTTTT.

The genes are TRBV7-6 and TRBJ2-1; TRBD1 might be the D (5 bases). Germline V gene sequence: CDR1 SGHVS, CDR2 FNYEAQ. V was clipped by 5 bases and J by 9 bases, with 20 bases between them. This CDR3 has 15 residues. CDR3 coding DNA: TGTGCCAGCAGCCCCTCCATGACAGTAACTATTGAGCAGTTCTTC. Its protein product is CASSPSMTVTIEQFF. Looking up the rest from reference TRBV7-6 and TRBJ2-1 gives the full variable domain: GAGVSQSPRYKVTKRGQDVALRCDPISGHVSLYWYRQALGQGPEFLTYFNYEAQQDKSGLPNDRFSAERPEGSISTLTIQRTEQRDSAMYRCASSPSMTVTIEQFFGPGTRLTVL.

This sequence joins TRBV2 and TRBJ1-3; D not certain. V was clipped by 6 bases and J by 7 bases, with 10 bases between them. The CDR3 contains 12 residues. Germline CDR1 is SNHLY and CDR2 is FYNNEI. Here the CDR3 DNA reads TGTGCCAGCAGGGGGTCCGGGAACACCATATATTTT. Protein product: CASRGSGNTIYF.

The rearrangement joins TRBV2 to TRBJ2-3, with 8 nucleotides matching TRBD1. The CDR3 extends over 14 amino acids. Germline V CDR1 and CDR2: SNHLY, FYNNEI. The ends lost 6 bases at V and 1 base at J; junction bases unmatched: 3. CDR3 sequence (DNA): TGTGCCAGCAGAACGACAGGGGGCACAGATACGCAGTATTTT. Translation: CASRTTGGTDTQYF.

The V gene is TRBV15, the J gene TRBJ2-1; D remains unclear. Trimming left V 1 base short and J 5 bases short, with 9 bases between. The CDR3 sequence is 14 residues long. CDR1 is LNHNV, CDR2 YYDKDF, per germline (reference sequence). DNA for the CDR3: TGTGCCACCAGCAGAGTCCCAAAAAACAATGAGCAGTTCTTC. Its protein is CATSRVPKNNEQFF.

The chain carries TRBV7-9 and TRBJ2-3; no clear D. The CDR3 loop spans 13 amino acids. The germline CDR1 and CDR2 sequences are SEHNR and FQNEAQ (reference sequence). V lost 1 base to trimming and J lost 6 bases, with 8 bases between them. The CDR3 nucleotides are TGTGCCAGCAGCTTAGTTTCTACGGATACGCAGTATTTT. Its protein is CASSLVSTDTQYF.

This clone was observed a few times. In DNA, the CDR3 is TGTGCCAGCAGCAAACAGGGAGAGGGCAATCAGCCCCAGCATTTT. Its protein is CASSKQGEGNQPQHF. J is TRBJ1-5 and V is TRBV6-1, with D tentatively TRBD1 (6 bases). This CDR3 has 15 residues. Germline values: CDR1 MNHNS, CDR2 SASEGT. V dropped 6 bases and J dropped 2 bases, with 14 bases sitting between them.

Many counts were recorded for this clone. This chain links TRBV11-3 with TRBJ1-2, with no clear D. Germline lookup yields CDR1 SGHNT and CDR2 YENEEA. The CDR3 loop spans 14 amino acids. V lost 0 bases and J lost 1, with 6 bases in between. The CDR3 sequence is CASSLDGVNYGYTF. The CDR3 DNA reads TGTGCCAGCAGCTTAGATGGGGTTAACTATGGCTACACCTTC.

The rearrangement uses TRBV6-4 and TRBJ2-2; a possible D gene is TRBD2 (6 bases). The CDR3 covers 16 residues. The V gene lost 3 bases and the J gene lost 0 bases, with 11 bases spanning the gap. The germline CDR1 and CDR2 sequences are MRHNA and SNTAGT. CDR3 in DNA: TGTGCCAGCAGTGAGGCCGGGACTTCGAACACCGGGGAGCTGTTTTTT. Translating gives CASSEAGTSNTGELFF.

V and J are TRBV6-1 and TRBJ1-3; no reliable D call. V was shortened by 6 bases and J by 0 bases, with 6 bases between the two germline ends. This CDR3 region has 13 residues. The V gene's germline CDR1 is MNHNS and CDR2 SASEGT. The CDR3, as DNA: TGTGCCAGCAGCACTAGCTCTGGAAACACCATATATTTT. Translated, it gives CASSTSSGNTIYF.

The chain recombines TRBV28 with TRBJ2-3; D gene uncertain. The CDR3 is 17 amino acids. Germline V gives CDR1 MDHEN, CDR2 SYDVKM. V lost 2 bases and J 0 bases, leaving 15 bases between the germline ends. CDR3 DNA: TGTGCCAGCAGTTTACGCAGAAGTACGCTTAGCACAGATACGCAGTATTTT. This translates into CASSLRRSTLSTDTQYF. The full variable domain, with the rest looked up from reference TRBV28 and TRBJ2-3, is DVKVTQSSRYLVKRTGEKVFLECVQDMDHENMFWYRQDPGLGLRLIYFSYDVKMKEKGDIPEGYSVSREKKERFSLILESASTNQTSMYLCASSLRRSTLSTDTQYFGPGTRLTVL.